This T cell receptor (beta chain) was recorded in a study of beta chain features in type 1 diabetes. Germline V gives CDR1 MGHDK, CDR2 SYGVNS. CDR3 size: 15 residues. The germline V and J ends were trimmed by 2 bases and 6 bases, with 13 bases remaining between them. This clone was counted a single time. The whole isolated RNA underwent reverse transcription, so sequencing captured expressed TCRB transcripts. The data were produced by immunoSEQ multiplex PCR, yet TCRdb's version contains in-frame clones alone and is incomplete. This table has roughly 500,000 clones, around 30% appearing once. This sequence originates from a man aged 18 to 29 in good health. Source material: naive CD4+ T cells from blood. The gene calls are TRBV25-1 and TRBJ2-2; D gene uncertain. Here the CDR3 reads CASSERTYYAGELFF. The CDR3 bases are TGTGCCAGCAGTGAAAGGACCTACTACGCCGGGGAGCTGTTTTTT.